This T cell receptor beta chain was obtained from a study of blood T cell repertoires in COVID-19. Looking at the study overall: The study drew acute and convalescent COVID-19 samples from the United States, Italy and Spain.

Authors' processing steps: Nucleated cell counts were estimated from reference gene primer amplification. Some clones are missing from TCRdb's copy, which holds only in-frame ones; the method was immunoSEQ multiplex PCR. That table gives V, J and clone size, and the DNA gave D and trimming. The sample carries roughly 240,000 clones, roughly 85% recorded once. CDR3 length: 17 amino acids. Between the trimmed V and J ends, which lost 5 bases and 8 bases, there was a span of 24 bases. Germline V gene sequence: CDR1 SEHNR, CDR2 FQNEAQ (reference sequence). Participants were aged about 18 to 89 years, lived in 20 to 30 US areas, and enrolled virtually.

The rearrangement uses TRBV7-9 and TRBJ1-4; TRBD1 might be the D (6 bases). Sequencing was performed on PBMCs or T cells enriched from blood (not recorded which). This receptor was obtained from a woman aged 50 to 60 with acute COVID-19. CDR3 DNA: TGTGCCAGCAGCCCAAGGTTACAGGGATCGTTGAGGGAAAAACTGTTTTTT. Protein: CASSPRLQGSLREKLFF.